The rows below give T cell receptor beta chains drawn from one sample of a study of OX40 agonist ivuxolimab in advanced cancers. The method was immunoSEQ multiplex PCR; TCRdb's version includes in-frame clones alone and lacks a portion of them. In the table there are 75,000 to 80,000 clones, just under 85% of which are singletons. Sample: CD4+ or CD8+ T cells sorted from blood, taken in a trial of the OX40 agonist ivuxolimab. All receptors come from an adult with an advanced solid tumor such as melanoma, head and neck, liver or kidney cancer. Each CDR3 is given without its conserved first and last residue. Expanded clones are given a class, and other clones once, few, many or no size at all.

V	size	J	CDR3
TRBV4-1	NA	TRBJ2-3	ASSQDWESPRFY
TRBV5-4	NA	TRBJ1-2	ASSPAGTQSYT
TRBV28	NA	TRBJ1-5	ASSDATGYSNQPQH
TRBV28	NA	TRBJ2-5	ASRYTGRSGQETQY
TRBV28	NA	TRBJ1-5	ASHGTNQPQH
TRBV9	few	TRBJ1-3	ASSFRGQENTIY
TRBV5-4	NA	TRBJ2-7	ASSPGWVSGTGGHEQY
TRBV10-1	few	TRBJ1-1	ASSRSTGGFTEAF
TRBV9	NA	TRBJ2-2	ASSKSGTRGTGELF
TRBV6-6	NA	TRBJ2-5	ASSYWTVQETQY
TRBV29-1	NA	TRBJ2-3	SVHGTESTDTQY